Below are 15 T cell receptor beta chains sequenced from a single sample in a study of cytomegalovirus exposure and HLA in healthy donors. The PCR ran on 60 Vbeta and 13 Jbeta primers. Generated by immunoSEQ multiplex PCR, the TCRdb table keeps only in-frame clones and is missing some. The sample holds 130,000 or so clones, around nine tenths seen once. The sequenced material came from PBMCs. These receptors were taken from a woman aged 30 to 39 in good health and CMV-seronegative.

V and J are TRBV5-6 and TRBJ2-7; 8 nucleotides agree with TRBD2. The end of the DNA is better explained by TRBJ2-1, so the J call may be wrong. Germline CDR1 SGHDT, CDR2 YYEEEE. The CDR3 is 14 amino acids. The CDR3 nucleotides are TGTGCCAGCAGCTTGTCGGGAGGGCCCGCTGAGCAGTTCTTC. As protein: CASSLSGGPAEQFF.

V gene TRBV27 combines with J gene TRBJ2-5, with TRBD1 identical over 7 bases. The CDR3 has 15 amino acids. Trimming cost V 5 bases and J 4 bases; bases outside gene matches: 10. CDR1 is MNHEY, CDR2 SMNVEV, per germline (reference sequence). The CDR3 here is CASSLDRTGRETQYF. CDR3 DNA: TGTGCCAGCAGTCTAGATAGGACAGGACGAGAGACCCAGTACTTC.

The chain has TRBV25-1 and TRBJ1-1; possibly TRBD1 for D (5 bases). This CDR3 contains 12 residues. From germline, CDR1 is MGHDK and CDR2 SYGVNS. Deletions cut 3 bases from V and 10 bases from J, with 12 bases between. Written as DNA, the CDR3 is TGTGCCAGCAGTGACAGGGTCGGGGGAGCTTTCTTT. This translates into CASSDRVGGAFF. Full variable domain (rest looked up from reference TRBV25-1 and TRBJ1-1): EADIYQTPRYLVIGTGKKITLECSQTMGHDKMYWYQQDPGMELHLIHYSYGVNSTEKGDLSSESTVSRIRTEHFPLTLESARPSHTSQYLCASSDRVGGAFFGQGTRLTVV.

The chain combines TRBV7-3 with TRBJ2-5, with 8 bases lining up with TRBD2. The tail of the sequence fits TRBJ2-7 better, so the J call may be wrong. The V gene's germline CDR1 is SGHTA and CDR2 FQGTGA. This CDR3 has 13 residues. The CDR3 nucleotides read TGTGCCAGCAGCTTTACTAGCGGCTACGAGCAGTACTTC. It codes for CASSFTSGYEQYF.

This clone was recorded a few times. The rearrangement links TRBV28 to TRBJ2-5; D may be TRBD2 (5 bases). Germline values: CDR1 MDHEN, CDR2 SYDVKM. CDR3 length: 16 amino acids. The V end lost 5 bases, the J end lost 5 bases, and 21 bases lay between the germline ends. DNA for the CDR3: TGTGCCAGCAGTGGTATAGACGGGGTTCTGCCGGAGACCCAGTACTTC. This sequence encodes CASSGIDGVLPETQYF. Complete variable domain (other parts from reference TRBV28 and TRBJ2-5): DVKVTQSSRYLVKRTGEKVFLECVQDMDHENMFWYRQDPGLGLRLIYFSYDVKMKEKGDIPEGYSVSREKKERFSLILESASTNQTSMYLCASSGIDGVLPETQYFGPGTRLLVL.

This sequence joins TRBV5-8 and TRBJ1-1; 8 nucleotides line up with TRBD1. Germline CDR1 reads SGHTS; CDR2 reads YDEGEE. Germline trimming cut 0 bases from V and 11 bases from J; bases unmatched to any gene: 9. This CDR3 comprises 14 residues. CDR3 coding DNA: TGTGCCAGCAGCTTGGCCGCGACGGGACAGGACGCTTTCTTT. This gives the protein CASSLAATGQDAFF.

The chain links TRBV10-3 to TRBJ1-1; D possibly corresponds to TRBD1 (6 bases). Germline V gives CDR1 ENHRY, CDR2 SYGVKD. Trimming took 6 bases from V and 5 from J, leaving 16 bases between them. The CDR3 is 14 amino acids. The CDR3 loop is CAIRSETGWTEAFF. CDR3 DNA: TGTGCCATCAGATCAGAGACAGGTTGGACTGAAGCTTTCTTT.

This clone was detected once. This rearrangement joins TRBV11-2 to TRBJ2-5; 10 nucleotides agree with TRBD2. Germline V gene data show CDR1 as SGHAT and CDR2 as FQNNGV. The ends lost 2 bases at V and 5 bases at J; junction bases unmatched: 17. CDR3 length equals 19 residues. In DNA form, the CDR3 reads TGTGCCAGCAGCTTATTATTAGGCGCTAGAGCGGGAGGGCCGGAGACCCAGTACTTC. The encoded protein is CASSLLLGARAGGPETQYF.

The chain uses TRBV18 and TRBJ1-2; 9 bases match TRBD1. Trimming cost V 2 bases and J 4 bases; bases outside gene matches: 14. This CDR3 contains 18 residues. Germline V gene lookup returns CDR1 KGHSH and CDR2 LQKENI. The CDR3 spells CASSPSPGTGIHLYGYTF. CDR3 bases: TGTGCCAGCTCACCAAGTCCCGGGACAGGGATTCATCTCTATGGCTACACCTTC. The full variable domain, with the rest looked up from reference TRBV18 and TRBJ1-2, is NAGVMQNPRHLVRRRGQEARLRCSPMKGHSHVYWYRQLPEEGLKFMVYLQKENIIDESGMPKERFSAEFPKEGPSILRIQQVVRGDSAAYFCASSPSPGTGIHLYGYTFGSGTRLTVV.

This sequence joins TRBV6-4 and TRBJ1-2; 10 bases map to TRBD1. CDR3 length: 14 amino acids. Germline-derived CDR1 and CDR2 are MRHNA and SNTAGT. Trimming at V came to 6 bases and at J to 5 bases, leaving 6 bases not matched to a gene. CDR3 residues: CASRPGQGIYGYTF. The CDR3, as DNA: TGTGCCAGCAGACCGGGACAGGGGATATATGGCTACACCTTC.

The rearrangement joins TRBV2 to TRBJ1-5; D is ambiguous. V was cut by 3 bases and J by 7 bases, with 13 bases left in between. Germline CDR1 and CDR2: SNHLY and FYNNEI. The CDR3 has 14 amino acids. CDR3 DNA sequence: TGTGCCAGCAGTGAGACAACAGAAAGGCAGCCCCAGCATTTT. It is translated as CASSETTERQPQHF.

The CDR3 loop is CASSFRTANTYEQYF. The CDR3 DNA is TGTGCCAGTAGTTTTAGGACAGCGAATACCTACGAGCAGTACTTC. J is TRBJ2-7 and V is TRBV19, with D maybe TRBD1 (6 bases). V lost 5 bases and J lost 2, with 16 bases in between. Germline CDR1 is LNHDA and CDR2 is SQIVND (reference sequence). The CDR3 loop spans 15 amino acids.

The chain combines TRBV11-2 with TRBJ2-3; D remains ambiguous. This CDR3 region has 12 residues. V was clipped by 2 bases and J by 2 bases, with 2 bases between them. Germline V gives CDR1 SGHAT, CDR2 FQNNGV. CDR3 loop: CASSLYTDTQYF. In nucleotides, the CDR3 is TGTGCCAGCAGCTTATACACAGATACGCAGTATTTT.

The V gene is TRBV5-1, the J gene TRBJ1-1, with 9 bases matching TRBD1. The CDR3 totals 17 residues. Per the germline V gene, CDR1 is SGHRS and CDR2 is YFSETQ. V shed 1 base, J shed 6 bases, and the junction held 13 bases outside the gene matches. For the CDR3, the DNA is TGCGCCAGCAGCTTGCGGGCACAGGGGGCGTCTATGTCTGAAGCTTTCTTT. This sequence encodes CASSLRAQGASMSEAFF.

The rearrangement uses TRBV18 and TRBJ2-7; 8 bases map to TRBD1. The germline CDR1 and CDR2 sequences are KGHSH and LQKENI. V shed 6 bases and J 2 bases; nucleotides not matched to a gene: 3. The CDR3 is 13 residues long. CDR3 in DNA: TGTGCCAGCTCGGGGGGACAGGCCTACGAGCAGTACTTC. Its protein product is CASSGGQAYEQYF.